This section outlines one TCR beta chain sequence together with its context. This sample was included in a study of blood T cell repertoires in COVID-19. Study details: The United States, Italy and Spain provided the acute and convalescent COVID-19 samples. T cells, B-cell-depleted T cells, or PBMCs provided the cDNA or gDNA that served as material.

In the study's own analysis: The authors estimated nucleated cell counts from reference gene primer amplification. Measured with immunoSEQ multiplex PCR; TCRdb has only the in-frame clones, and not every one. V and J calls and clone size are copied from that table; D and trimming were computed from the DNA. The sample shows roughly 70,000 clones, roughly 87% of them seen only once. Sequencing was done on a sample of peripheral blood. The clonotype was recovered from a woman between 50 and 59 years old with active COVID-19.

The CDR3 sequence: CSDKTIDKNIQYF. CDR3 in DNA: TGCAGCGACAAGACTATTGACAAAAACATTCAGTACTTC. The J gene is TRBJ2-4, the V gene TRBV29-1; the D gene is possibly TRBD2 (5 bases). V was pared by 7 bases and J by 3 bases, with 13 bases between. Germline V gene lookup returns CDR1 SQVTM and CDR2 ANQGSEA. The CDR3 has 13 residues.